This T cell receptor (beta chain) was sequenced for a study of graft-versus-host responses after intestinal transplantation. Study background: As for transplant type, recipients had multivisceral, liver-intestinal, or isolated intestinal grafts. Anti-thymocyte globulin induction preceded around 3 years of tacrolimus and steroid maintenance in all recipients. General study points: Among circulating GvH clones, peak levels were associated with early post-transplant declines in HvG clones.

This clone was found a few times. Its antigen is as yet unknown. Generated by immunoSEQ multiplex PCR, the TCRdb table keeps only in-frame clones and is missing some. The sample has around 110,000 clones, around 92% seen once. V was trimmed by 2 bases and J by 4 bases, leaving 14 bases between them. The CDR3 runs 15 residues. Germline lookup yields CDR1 MNHEY and CDR2 SVGAGI. The chain has TRBV6-5 and TRBJ1-2; D is unclear. The sample consisted of unstimulated CD8+ T cells sorted from spleen or lymph node cells, taken before transplant. This receptor was taken from a human donor who was the organ donor for an intestinal transplant. The CDR3 coding sequence is TGTGCCAGCAGTTACAACGGGGAGGGCCTCTATGGCTACACCTTC. This sequence encodes CASSYNGEGLYGYTF.